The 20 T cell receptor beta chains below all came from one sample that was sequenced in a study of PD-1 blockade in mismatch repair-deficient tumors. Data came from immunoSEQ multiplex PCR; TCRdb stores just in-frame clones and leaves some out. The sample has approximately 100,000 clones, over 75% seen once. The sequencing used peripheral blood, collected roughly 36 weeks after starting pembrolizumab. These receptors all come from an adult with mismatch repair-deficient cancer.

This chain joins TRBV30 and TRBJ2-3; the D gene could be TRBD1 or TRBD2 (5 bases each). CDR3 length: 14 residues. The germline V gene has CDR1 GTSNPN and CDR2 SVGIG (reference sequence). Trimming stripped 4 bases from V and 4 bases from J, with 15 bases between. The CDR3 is CAWKWGIWSDTQYF. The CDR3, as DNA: TGTGCCTGGAAATGGGGGATTTGGTCAGATACGCAGTATTTT.

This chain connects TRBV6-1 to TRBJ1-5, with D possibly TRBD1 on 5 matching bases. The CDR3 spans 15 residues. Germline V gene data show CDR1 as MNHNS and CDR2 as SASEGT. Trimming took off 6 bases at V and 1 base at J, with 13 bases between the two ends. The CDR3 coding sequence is TGTGCCAGCAGGGACGGGGGGGGAAGCAATCAGCCCCAGCATTTT. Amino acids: CASRDGGGSNQPQHF.

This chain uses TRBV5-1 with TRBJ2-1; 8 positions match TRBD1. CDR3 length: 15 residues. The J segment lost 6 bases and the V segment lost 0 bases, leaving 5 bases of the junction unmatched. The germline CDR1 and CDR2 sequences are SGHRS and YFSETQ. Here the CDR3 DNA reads TGCGCCAGCAGCTTGGAAGGGACAGGAGCCAATGAGCAGTTCTTC. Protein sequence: CASSLEGTGANEQFF.

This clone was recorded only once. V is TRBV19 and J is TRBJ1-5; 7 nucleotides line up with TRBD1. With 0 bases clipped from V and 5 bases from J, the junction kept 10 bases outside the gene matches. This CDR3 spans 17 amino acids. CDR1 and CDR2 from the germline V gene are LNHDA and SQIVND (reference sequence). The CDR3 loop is CASSIENGAGGHQPQHF. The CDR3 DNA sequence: TGTGCCAGTAGTATAGAGAACGGGGCAGGGGGACATCAGCCCCAGCATTTT.

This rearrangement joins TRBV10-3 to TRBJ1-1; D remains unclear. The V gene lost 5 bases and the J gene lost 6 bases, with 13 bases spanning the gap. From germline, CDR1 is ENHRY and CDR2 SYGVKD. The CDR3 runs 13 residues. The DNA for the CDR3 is TGTGCCATCAGTCGGGCAGGCGAGGCTGAAGCTTTCTTT. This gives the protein CAISRAGEAEAFF.

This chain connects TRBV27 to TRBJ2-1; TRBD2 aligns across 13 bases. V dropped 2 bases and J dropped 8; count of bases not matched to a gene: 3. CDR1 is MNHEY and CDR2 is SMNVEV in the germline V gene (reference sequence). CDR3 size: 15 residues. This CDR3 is CASSLRTSGSYEQFF. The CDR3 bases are TGTGCCAGCAGTTTAAGGACTAGCGGGAGCTATGAGCAGTTCTTC.

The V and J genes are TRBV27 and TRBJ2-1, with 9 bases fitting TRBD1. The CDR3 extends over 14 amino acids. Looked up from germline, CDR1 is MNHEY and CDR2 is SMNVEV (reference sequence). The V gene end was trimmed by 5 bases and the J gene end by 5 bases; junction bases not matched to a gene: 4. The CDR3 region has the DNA TGTGCCAGCAGTAAGACAGGGGGAAACAATGAGCAGTTCTTC. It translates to CASSKTGGNNEQFF.

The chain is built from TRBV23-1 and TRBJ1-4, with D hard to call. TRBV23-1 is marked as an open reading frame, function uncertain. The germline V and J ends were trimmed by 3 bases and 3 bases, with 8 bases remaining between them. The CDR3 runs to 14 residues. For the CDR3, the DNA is TGCGCCAGCAGTCATCCGTTTTCTAATGAAAAACTGTTTTTT. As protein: CASSHPFSNEKLFF.

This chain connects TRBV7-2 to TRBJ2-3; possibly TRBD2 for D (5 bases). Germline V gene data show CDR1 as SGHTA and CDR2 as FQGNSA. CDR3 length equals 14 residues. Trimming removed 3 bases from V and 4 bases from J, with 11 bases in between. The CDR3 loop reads CASSLVGNADTQYF. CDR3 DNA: TGTGCCAGCAGCTTGGTCGGGAATGCAGATACGCAGTATTTT.

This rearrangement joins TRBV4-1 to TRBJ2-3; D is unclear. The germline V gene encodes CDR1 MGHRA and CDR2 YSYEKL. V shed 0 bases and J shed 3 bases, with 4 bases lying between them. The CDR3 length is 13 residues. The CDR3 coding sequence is TGCGCCAGCAGCCAAGATGAGACAGATACGCAGTATTTT. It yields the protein CASSQDETDTQYF.

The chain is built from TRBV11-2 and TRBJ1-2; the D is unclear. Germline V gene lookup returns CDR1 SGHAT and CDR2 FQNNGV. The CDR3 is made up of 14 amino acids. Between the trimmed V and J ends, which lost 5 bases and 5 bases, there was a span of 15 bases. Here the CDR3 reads CASSQASVPYGYTF. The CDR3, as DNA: TGTGCCAGCAGCCAAGCATCAGTACCTTATGGCTACACCTTC.

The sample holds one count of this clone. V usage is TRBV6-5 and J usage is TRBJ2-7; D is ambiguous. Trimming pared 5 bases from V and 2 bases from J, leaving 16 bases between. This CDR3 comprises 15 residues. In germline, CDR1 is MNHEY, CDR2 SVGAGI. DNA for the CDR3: TGTGCCAGCAGTCCAACAGCTGCTCGCACCTACGAGCAGTACTTC. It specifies CASSPTAARTYEQYF.

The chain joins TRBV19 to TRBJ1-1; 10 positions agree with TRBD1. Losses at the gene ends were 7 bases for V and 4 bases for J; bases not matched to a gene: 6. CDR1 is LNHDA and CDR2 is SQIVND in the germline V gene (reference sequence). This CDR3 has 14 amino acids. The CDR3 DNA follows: TGTGCCAGTACCGACAGGGGGCTGAGCACTGAAGCTTTCTTT. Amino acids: CASTDRGLSTEAFF. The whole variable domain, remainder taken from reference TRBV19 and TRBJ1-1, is DGGITQSPKYLFRKEGQNVTLSCEQNLNHDAMYWYRQDPGQGLRLIYYSQIVNDFQKGDIAEGYSVSREKKESFPLTVTSAQKNPTAFYLCASTDRGLSTEAFFGQGTRLTVV.

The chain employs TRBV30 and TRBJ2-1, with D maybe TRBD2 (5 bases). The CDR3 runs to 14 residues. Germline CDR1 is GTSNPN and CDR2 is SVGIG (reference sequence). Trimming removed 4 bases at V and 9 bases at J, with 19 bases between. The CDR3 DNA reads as TGTGCCTGGACCCCCGGGGATTTTGGTAGTGAGCAGTTCTTC. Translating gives CAWTPGDFGSEQFF.

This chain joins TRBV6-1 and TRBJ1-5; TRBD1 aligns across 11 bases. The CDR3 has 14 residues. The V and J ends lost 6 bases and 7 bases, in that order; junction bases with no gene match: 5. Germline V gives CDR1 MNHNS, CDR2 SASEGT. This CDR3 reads CASRGRDRGQPQHF. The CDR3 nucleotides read TGTGCCAGCAGGGGGAGGGACAGGGGGCAGCCCCAGCATTTT.

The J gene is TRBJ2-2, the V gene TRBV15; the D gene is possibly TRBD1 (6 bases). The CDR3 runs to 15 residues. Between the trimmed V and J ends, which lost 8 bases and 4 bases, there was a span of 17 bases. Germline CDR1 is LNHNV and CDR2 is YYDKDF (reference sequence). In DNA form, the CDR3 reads TGTGCCACCTTTCACAGGGAAGGAGTCACCGGGGAGCTGTTTTTT. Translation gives CATFHREGVTGELFF.

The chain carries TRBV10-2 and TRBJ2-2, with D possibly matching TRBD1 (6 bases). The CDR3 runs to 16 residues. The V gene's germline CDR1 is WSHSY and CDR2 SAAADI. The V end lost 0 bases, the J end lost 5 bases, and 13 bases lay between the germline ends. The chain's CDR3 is CASSESTGTGTGELFF. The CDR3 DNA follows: TGCGCCAGCAGTGAGTCAACAGGGACGGGGACCGGGGAGCTGTTTTTT.

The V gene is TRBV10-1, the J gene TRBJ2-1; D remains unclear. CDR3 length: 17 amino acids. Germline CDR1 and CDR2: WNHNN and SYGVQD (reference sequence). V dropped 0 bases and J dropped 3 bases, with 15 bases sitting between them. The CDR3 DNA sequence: TGCGCCAGCAGTGAGTCCGTTCAGGTTACAAACTACAATGAGCAGTTCTTC. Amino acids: CASSESVQVTNYNEQFF.

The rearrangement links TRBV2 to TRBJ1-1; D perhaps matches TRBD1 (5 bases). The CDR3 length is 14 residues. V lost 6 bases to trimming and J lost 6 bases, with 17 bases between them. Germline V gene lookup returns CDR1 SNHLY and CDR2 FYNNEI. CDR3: CASSRDGGTSEAFF. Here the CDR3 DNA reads TGTGCCAGCAGCAGGGACGGTGGAACATCTGAAGCTTTCTTT.

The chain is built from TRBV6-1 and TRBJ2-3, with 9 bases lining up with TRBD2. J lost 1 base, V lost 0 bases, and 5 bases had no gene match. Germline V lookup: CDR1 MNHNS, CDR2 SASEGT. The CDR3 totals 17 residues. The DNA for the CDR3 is TGTGCCAGCAGTGAAGCGGTAGCGGGAGTGGGCACAGATACGCAGTATTTT. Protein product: CASSEAVAGVGTDTQYF.